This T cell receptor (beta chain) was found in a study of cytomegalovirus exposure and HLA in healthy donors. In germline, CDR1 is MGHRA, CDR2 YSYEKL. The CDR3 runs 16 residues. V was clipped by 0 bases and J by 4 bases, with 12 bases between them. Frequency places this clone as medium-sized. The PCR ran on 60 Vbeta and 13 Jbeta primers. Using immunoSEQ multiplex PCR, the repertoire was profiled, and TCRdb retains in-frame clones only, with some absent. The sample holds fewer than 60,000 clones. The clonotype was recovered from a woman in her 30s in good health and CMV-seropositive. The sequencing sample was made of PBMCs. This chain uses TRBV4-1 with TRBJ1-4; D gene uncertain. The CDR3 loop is CASSQDRPDINEKLFF. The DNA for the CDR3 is TGCGCCAGCAGCCAAGATAGGCCAGACATTAATGAAAAACTGTTTTTT.